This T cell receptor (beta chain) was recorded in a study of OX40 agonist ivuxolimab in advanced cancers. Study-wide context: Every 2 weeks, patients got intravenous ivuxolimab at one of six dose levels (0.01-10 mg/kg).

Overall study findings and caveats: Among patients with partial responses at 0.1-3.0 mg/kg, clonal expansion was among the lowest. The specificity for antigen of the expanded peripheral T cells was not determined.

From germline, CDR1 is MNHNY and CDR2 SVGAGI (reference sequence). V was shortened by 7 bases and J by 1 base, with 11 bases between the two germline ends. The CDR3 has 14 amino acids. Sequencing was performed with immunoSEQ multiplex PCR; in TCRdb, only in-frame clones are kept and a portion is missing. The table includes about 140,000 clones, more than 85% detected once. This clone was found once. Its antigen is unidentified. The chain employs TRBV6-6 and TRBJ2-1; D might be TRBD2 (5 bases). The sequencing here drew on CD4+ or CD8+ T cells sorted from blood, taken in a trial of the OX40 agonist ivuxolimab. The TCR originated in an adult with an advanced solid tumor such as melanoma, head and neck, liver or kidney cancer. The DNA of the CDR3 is TGTGCCAGCACCCTACCGGGATCCTACAATGAGCAGTTCTTC. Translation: CASTLPGSYNEQFF.